The 18 T cell receptor beta chains presented below share a single source sample, sequenced in a study of CD4 and CD8 cells across lung adenocarcinoma regions (dated by TCRdb to 2016 to 2018). Libraries were prepared through PCR. The data were produced on a HiSeq X Ten. TCRdb reprocessed the public reads (quality trimming at Q25 with fastp, clone calling with MiXCR) and kept in-frame beta chains. Rows with a matching CDR3 protein are joined into one entry that keeps the most common DNA and genes. In all, the sample holds approximately 3,700 distinct CDR3 sequences, and about 64% of those were seen once. 18% of the sample is held by the ten biggest clonotypes. The material sequenced was CD8+ T cells from the margin of a lung tumor. The cell subset or site label of this sample denotes: tumor margin region. The receptors stem from a female donor with lung adenocarcinoma. The CD4 and CD8 labels of this study may be unreliable.

V usage is TRBV6-1 and J usage is TRBJ2-3; 9 nucleotides match TRBD2. V was pared by 2 bases and J by 2 bases, with 8 bases of the junction left unmatched. The CDR3 length is 17 residues. Germline V lookup: CDR1 MNHNS, CDR2 SASEGT. The CDR3 region has the DNA TGTGCCAGCAGTGAATGGGGTAGCGGGAGAAACACAGATACGCAGTATTTT. Translation: CASSEWGSGRNTDTQYF.

The chain couples TRBV27 to TRBJ2-7, with 8 bases identical to TRBD2. The end of the DNA is better explained by TRBJ2-5, so the J call may be wrong. The CDR3 length is 16 residues. The germline gives CDR1 MNHEY, CDR2 SMNVEV (reference sequence). The chain's CDR3 is CASHHLGSGSSETQYF. CDR3 coding DNA: TGTGCCAGCCACCACCTCGGGAGCGGGAGCAGTGAGACCCAGTACTTC.

This clonotype was observed a handful of times. The CDR3 bases are TGTGCCAGCAGCCCCCGAGCCAGCGGGGGGCCTAACACCGGGGAGCTGTTTTTT. Translation: CASSPRASGGPNTGELFF. V is TRBV9 and J is TRBJ2-2; the match to TRBD2 covers 9 bases. This CDR3 is 18 amino acids long. Trimming took 4 bases from V and 2 from J; bases not matched to a gene: 12. Germline loops: CDR1 SGDLS, CDR2 YYNGEE.

This clonotype was counted only a few times. The V gene is TRBV7-2, the J gene TRBJ1-4; D may be TRBD1 (5 bases). Germline assignment: CDR1 SGHTA and CDR2 FQGNSA. V dropped 1 base and J dropped 8 bases, with 17 bases sitting between them. The CDR3 spans 16 residues. The CDR3 DNA is TGTGCCAGCAGCTTAGAGTTCCGGTTTGGGGGGGAAAAACTGTTTTTT. Its translation: CASSLEFRFGGEKLFF.

The V and J genes are TRBV6-4 and TRBJ2-4; the D is unclear. Germline lookup yields CDR1 MRHNA and CDR2 SNTAGT. CDR3 size: 12 residues. Trimming took off 10 bases at V and 9 bases at J, with 16 bases between the two ends. CDR3 amino acids: CANCSTSSIQYF. The CDR3 DNA sequence: TGTGCCAACTGTTCTACGAGCTCCATTCAGTACTTC.

By sample fraction, this clonotype is medium-sized. V is TRBV6-4 and J is TRBJ2-2; possibly TRBD1 for D (5 bases). Germline CDR1 MRHNA, CDR2 SNTAGT. This CDR3 has 13 amino acids. Trimming removed 3 bases at V and 4 bases at J, with 6 bases between. Here the CDR3 DNA reads TGTGCCAGCAGTGAAGGGGTCACCGGGGAGCTGTTTTTT. This encodes CASSEGVTGELFF.

In the case of this clonotype: An end of the junction does not agree with germline; a read error may underlie this. The rearrangement links TRBV10-3 to TRBJ2-4; D possibly corresponds to TRBD1 (5 bases). This CDR3 comprises 14 residues. The germline CDR1 and CDR2 sequences are ENHRY and SYGVKD. CDR3 region: CAIRGLCTKDTQYF. The DNA of the CDR3 is TGTGCCATCAGGGGGCTGTGTACTAAAGACACTCAGTATTTC.

This clonotype has only a few counts. The chain employs TRBV6-1 and TRBJ1-2; D is possibly TRBD1 (5 bases). Per the germline V gene, CDR1 is MNHNS and CDR2 is SASEGT. This CDR3 region has 13 residues. The V end was cut by 3 bases, the J end by 5 bases, with 10 bases between. CDR3 sequence: CASSDREAYGYTF. The CDR3 bases are TGTGCCAGCAGTGACAGGGAGGCGTATGGCTACACCTTC.

Details on this clonotype: At one end, the junction sequence differs from germline, possibly due to a read error. The rearrangement links TRBV5-1 to TRBJ1-1; D remains unclear. The CDR3 contains 14 residues. Looked up from germline, CDR1 is SGHRS and CDR2 is YFSETQ. CDR3 bases: TGCGCCAGCAGCTTGGATACGGTGAACGCTGAAGCTTTCTTT. Protein product: CASSLDTVNAEAFF.

The chain couples TRBV6-1 to TRBJ2-1; D gene unclear. The V gene's germline CDR1 is MNHNS and CDR2 SASEGT. Trimming removed 6 bases from V and 4 bases from J, with 10 bases in between. The CDR3 spans 13 residues. The CDR3 region is CASSLVLYNEQFF. For the CDR3, the DNA is TGTGCCAGCAGCCTAGTCCTTTACAATGAGCAGTTCTTC.

About this clonotype itself: The junction differs from germline at one of its ends, possibly a read error. The chain has TRBV7-2 and TRBJ2-3; D is undetermined. Germline V CDR1 and CDR2: SGHTA, FQGNSA. The CDR3 covers 16 residues. DNA of the CDR3: TGTGCCAGCAGCTCCCCGGGCCCCCCAGGCAAAAATACGCAGTATTTC. Translating gives CASSSPGPPGKNTQYF.

This chain links TRBV6-1 with TRBJ2-1, with a possible D match to TRBD2 (5 bases). This CDR3 comprises 17 residues. Trimming removed 7 bases at V and 3 bases at J, with 22 bases between. Per the germline V gene, CDR1 is MNHNS and CDR2 is SASEGT. In nucleotides, the CDR3 is TGTGCCAGCATCGGAGGCAGGAGCGGAAGACACTACAATGAGCAGTTCTTC. It specifies CASIGGRSGRHYNEQFF.

The rearrangement joins TRBV7-9 to TRBJ2-3; D could derive from TRBD1 or TRBD2 (5 bases each). The DNA end favors TRBJ2-7, so the J call may be wrong. This CDR3 has 11 residues. Germline CDR1 SEHNR, CDR2 FQNEAQ (reference sequence). CDR3 region: CASRLGDEQYF. The CDR3 bases are TGTGCCAGCAGACTAGGGGATGAGCAGTACTTC.

This chain joins TRBV11-2 and TRBJ2-7; 9 positions agree with TRBD2. From germline, CDR1 is SGHAT and CDR2 FQNNGV. CDR3 length: 15 amino acids. After removal of 4 bases from V and 3 bases from J, the junction contained 7 bases not matched to a gene. The CDR3 DNA sequence: TGTGCCAGCAGCTCTCGTGGGACTAGCAGCTACGAGCAGTACTTC. This gives the protein CASSSRGTSSYEQYF.

The chain couples TRBV6-1 to TRBJ2-1; 7 bases match TRBD2. V shed 2 bases, J shed 6 bases, and the junction held 7 bases outside the gene matches. The germline V gene encodes CDR1 MNHNS and CDR2 SASEGT. CDR3 length: 15 residues. Written as DNA, the CDR3 is TGTGCCAGCAGTGAAACGGGAGGAGGTGTCAATGAGCAGTTCTTC. It codes for CASSETGGGVNEQFF.

The chain carries TRBV12-3 or TRBV12-4 and TRBJ1-2; TRBD1 is a possible D gene (5 bases). This CDR3 is built from 16 residues. Trimming cost V 3 bases and J 1 base, with 15 bases left between them. The CDR3 DNA reads TGTGCCAGCAGTTTTTCCCTCGGAGGGGTTAACTATGGCTACACCTTC. It translates to CASSFSLGGVNYGYTF.

This clonotype appeared a few times. The gene calls are TRBV6-4 and TRBJ2-7; D might be TRBD1 (6 bases). Trimming pared 4 bases from V and 1 base from J, leaving 20 bases between. Germline-derived CDR1 and CDR2 are MRHNA and SNTAGT. The CDR3 spans 17 residues. The CDR3 DNA follows: TGTGCCAGCAGTGGCCACCCCTCCGGGACATCTTCCTACGAGCAGTACTTC. As protein: CASSGHPSGTSSYEQYF.

By share, this clonotype counts as medium-sized (0.01 to 0.1%). The genes are TRBV6-1 and TRBJ2-1, with TRBD1 as a possible D gene (6 bases). CDR1 MNHNS and CDR2 SASEGT come from the germline V gene. The ends were cut back, 3 bases at V and 9 bases at J, with 15 bases in the middle. The CDR3 spans 14 residues. Here the CDR3 DNA reads TGTGCCAGCAGTGACAGGGGCGCTTCGGCTGAGCAGTTCTTC. It encodes CASSDRGASAEQFF.